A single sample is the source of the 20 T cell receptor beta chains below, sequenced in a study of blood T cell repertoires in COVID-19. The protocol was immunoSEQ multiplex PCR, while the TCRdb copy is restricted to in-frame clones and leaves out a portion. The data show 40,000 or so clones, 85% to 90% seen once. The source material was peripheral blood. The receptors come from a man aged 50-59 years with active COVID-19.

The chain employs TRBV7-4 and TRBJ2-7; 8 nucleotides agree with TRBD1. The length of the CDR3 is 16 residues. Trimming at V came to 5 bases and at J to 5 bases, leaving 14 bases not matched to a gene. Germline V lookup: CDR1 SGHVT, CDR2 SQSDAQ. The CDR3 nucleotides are TGTGCCAGCAGCCCCCGTCTGGACAGGGTCGCCCACGAGCAGTACTTC. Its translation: CASSPRLDRVAHEQYF.

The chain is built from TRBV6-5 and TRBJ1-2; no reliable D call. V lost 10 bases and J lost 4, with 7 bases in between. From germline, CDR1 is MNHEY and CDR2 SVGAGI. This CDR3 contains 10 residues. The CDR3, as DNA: TGTGCCACCCGCGCCTATGGCTACACCTTC. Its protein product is CATRAYGYTF.

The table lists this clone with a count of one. Written as DNA, the CDR3 is TGTGCCAGCAGCTTAGCGGTCGGGGGGCAATACAATGAGCAGTTCTTC. The encoded protein is CASSLAVGGQYNEQFF. The chain links TRBV7-2 to TRBJ2-1; D is perhaps TRBD2 (7 bases). V lost 0 bases and J lost 4, with 13 bases in between. This CDR3 has 16 amino acids. CDR1 and CDR2 from the germline V gene are SGHTA and FQGNSA.

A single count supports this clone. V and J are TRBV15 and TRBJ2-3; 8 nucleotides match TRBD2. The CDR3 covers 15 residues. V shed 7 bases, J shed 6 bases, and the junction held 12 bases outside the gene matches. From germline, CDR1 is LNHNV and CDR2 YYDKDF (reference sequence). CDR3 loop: CATNRRGGAWDTQYF. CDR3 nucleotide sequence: TGTGCCACCAACCGACGGGGGGGGGCCTGGGATACGCAGTATTTT.

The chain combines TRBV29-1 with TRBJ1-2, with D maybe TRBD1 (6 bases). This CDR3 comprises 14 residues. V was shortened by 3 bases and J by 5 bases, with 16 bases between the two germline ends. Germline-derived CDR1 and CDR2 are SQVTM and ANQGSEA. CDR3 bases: TGCAGCGTTGAGGCGGACAGTCAAGTATATGGCTACACCTTC. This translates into CSVEADSQVYGYTF. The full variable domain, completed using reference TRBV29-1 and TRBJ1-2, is SAVISQKPSRDICQRGTSLTIQCQVDSQVTMMFWYRQQPGQSLTLIATANQGSEATYESGFVIDKFPISRPNLTFSTLTVSNMSPEDSSIYLCSVEADSQVYGYTFGSGTRLTVV.

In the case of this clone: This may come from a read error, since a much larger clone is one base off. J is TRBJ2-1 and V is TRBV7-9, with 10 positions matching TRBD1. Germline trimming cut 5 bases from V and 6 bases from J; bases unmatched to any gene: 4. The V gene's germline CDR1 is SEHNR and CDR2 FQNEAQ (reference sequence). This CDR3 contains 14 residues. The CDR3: CASSPGTGANEQFF. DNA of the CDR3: TGTGCCAGCAGCCCCGGGACAGGGGCCAATGAGCAGTTCTTC.

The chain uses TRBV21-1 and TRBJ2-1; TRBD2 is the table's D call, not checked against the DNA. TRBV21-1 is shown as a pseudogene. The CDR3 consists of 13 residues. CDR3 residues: CASSKFEAYEQFF. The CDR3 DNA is TGTGCCAGCAGCAAATTTGAAGCATATGAGCAGTTCTTC.

This CDR3 is CASSLGTDSTQYF. In DNA form, the CDR3 reads TGTGCCAGCAGTTTAGGGACTGACTCTACGCAGTATTTT. The chain uses TRBV12-3 or TRBV12-4 and TRBJ2-3, with a possible D match to TRBD2 (5 bases). Trimming took 1 base from V and 8 from J, leaving 10 bases between them. This CDR3 spans 13 amino acids.

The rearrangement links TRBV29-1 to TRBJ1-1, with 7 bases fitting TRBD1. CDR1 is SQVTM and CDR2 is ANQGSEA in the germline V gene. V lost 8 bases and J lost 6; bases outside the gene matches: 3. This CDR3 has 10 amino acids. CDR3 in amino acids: CSSGQAEAFF. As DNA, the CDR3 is TGCAGCTCTGGACAGGCTGAAGCTTTCTTT. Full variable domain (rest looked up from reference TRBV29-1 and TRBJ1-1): SAVISQKPSRDICQRGTSLTIQCQVDSQVTMMFWYRQQPGQSLTLIATANQGSEATYESGFVIDKFPISRPNLTFSTLTVSNMSPEDSSIYLCSSGQAEAFFGQGTRLTVV.

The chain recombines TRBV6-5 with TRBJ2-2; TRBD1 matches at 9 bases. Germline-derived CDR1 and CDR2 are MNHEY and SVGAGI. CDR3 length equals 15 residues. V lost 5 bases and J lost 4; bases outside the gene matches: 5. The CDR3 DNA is TGTGCCAGCAGTCTCACAGGGGGCGCCACCGGGGAGCTGTTTTTT. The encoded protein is CASSLTGGATGELFF.

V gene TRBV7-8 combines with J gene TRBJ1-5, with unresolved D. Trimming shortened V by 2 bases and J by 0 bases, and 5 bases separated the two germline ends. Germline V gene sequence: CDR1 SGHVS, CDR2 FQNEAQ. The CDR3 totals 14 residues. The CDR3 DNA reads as TGTGCCAGCAGCTTAATGAGTAGCAATCAGCCCCAGCATTTT. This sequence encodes CASSLMSSNQPQHF.

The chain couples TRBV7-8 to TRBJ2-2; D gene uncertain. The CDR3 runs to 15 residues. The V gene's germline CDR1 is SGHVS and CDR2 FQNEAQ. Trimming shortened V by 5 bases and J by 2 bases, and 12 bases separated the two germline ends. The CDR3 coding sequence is TGTGCCAGCAGCCCTCGTATCGGTAACACCGGGGAGCTGTTTTTT. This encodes CASSPRIGNTGELFF.

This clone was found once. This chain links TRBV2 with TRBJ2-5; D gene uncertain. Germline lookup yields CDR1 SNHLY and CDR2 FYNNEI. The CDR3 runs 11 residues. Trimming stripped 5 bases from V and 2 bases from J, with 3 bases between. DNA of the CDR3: TGTGCCAGCAGTTCACAAGAGACCCAGTACTTC. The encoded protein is CASSSQETQYF.

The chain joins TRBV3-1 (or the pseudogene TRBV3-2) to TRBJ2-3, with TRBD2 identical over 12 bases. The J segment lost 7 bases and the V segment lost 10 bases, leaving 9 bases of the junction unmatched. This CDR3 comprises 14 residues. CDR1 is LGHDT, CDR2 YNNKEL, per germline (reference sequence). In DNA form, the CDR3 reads TGTGCCACGGGACTAGCGGGTGAATGGAATACGCAGTATTTT. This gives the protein CATGLAGEWNTQYF.

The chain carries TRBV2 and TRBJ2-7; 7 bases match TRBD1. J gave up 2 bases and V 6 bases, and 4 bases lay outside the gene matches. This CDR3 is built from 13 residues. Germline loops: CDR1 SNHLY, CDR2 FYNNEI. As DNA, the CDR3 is TGTGCCAGCAGGGGACAGAGAGCCTACGAGCAGTACTTC. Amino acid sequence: CASRGQRAYEQYF.

The DNA of the CDR3 is TGTGCCAGCAGCCCCCATGCCGGGGGGAGCCGTTTGGGTGAGCAGTTCTTC. The encoded protein is CASSPHAGGSRLGEQFF. The genes are TRBV11-2 and TRBJ2-1; 7 nucleotides line up with TRBD2. Trimming at V came to 5 bases and at J to 9 bases, leaving 19 bases not matched to a gene. Germline CDR1 and CDR2: SGHAT and FQNNGV. The CDR3 is 17 amino acids.

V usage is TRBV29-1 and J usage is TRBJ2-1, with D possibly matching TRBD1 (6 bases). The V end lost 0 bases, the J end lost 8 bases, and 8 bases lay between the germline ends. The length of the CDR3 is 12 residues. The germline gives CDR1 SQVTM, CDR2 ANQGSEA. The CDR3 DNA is TGCAGCGTTGAAGAAGGGGGATATGAGCAGTTCTTC. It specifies CSVEEGGYEQFF.

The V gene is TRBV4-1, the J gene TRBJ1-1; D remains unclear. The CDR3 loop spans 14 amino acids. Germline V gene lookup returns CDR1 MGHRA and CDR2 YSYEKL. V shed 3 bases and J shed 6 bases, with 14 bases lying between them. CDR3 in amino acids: CASSQLGGRAEAFF. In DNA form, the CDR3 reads TGCGCCAGCAGCCAGCTAGGAGGGAGGGCTGAAGCTTTCTTT.

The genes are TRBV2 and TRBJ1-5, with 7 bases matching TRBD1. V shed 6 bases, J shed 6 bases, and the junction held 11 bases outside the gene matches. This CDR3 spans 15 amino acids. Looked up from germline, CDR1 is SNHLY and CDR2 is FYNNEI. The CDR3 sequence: CASRSDRASSQPQHF. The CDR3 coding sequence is TGTGCCAGCAGGAGCGACAGGGCTTCGAGTCAGCCCCAGCATTTT.

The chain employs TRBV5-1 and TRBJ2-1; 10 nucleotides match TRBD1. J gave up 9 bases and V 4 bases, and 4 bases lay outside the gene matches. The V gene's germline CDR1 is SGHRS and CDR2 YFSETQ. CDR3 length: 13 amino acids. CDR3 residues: CASSGQGGIEQFF. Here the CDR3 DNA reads TGCGCCAGCAGCGGACAGGGGGGAATTGAGCAGTTCTTC.